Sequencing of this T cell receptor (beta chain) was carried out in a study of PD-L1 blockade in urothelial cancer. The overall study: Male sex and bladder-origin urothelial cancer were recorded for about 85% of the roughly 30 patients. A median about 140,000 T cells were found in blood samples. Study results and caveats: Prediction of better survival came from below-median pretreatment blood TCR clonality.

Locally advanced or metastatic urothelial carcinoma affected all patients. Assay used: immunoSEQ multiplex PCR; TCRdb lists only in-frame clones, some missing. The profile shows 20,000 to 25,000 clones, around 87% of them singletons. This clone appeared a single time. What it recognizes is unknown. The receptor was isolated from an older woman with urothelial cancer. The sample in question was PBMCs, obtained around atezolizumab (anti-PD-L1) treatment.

As DNA, the CDR3 is TGTGCCAGCAGCTTCTTCCCCCCAGATACGCAGTATTTT. Protein product: CASSFFPPDTQYF. The chain links TRBV5-5 to TRBJ2-3; D gene ambiguous. This CDR3 region has 13 residues. V was pared by 2 bases and J by 4 bases, with 8 bases between. CDR1 is SGHKS, CDR2 YYEKEE, per germline (reference sequence).